These T cell receptor beta chains were read from a single sample in a study of T cell responses to AZD1222 COVID-19 vaccine. Using immunoSEQ multiplex PCR, the repertoire was profiled, and TCRdb retains in-frame clones only, with some absent. This table has about 140,000 clones, over 85% appearing once. Sequences were derived from peripheral blood, sampled on day 0 of AZD1222 vaccination. These receptors were taken from an adult in good health. CDR3s include the opening cysteine and the closing phenylalanine or tryptophan. D genes are given only for firm matches. A clone size is listed for some rows: how often the clone was seen (once, few, many), or a class if it is expanded.

abundance	v_gene	d_gene	j_gene	CDR3nt	CDR3aa
once	TRBV7-9	NA	TRBJ2-7	TGTGCCAGCAGCTATCGGGCGCTTAGCTCCTACGAGCAGTACTTC	CASSYRALSSYEQYF
once	TRBV28	NA	TRBJ2-7	TGTGCCAGCACCACAGGGATTCCCTCCTACGAGCAGTACTTC	CASTTGIPSYEQYF
NA	TRBV9	TRBD2	TRBJ2-5	TGTGCCAGCAGCGTAGGACTAGCGGATCAAGAGACCCAGTACTTC	CASSVGLADQETQYF
NA	TRBV28	NA	TRBJ2-1	TGTGCCAGCAGTTTATTAGTGGGGCCCGTCTCCTACAATGAGCAGTTCTTC	CASSLLVGPVSYNEQFF
NA	TRBV9	TRBD2	TRBJ2-1	TGTGCCAGCAGCAAGGGACTAGCTAATTATGAGCAGTTCTTC	CASSKGLANYEQFF
NA	TRBV10-1	NA	TRBJ1-1	TGCGCCAGCAGTGAGCAGGGATGGGGGCCCACTGAAGCTTTCTTT	CASSEQGWGPTEAFF
NA	TRBV27	TRBD2	TRBJ2-7	TGTGCCAGCAGTTTATGGGGGGGACTAGCGAACTACGAGCAGTACTTC	CASSLWGGLANYEQYF
once	TRBV28	NA	TRBJ1-5	TGTGCCAGCAGTTCCTGGGACAATCAGCCCCAGCATTTT	CASSSWDNQPQHF
NA	TRBV5-1	NA	TRBJ2-7	TGCGCCAGCAGCGGCTCCGGGACGCGGAAATACTACGAGCAGTACTTC	CASSGSGTRKYYEQYF
NA	TRBV9	NA	TRBJ2-4	TGTGCCAGCAGCGCAGGAGCGCACCTAGCCAAAAACATTCAGTACTTC	CASSAGAHLAKNIQYF
NA	TRBV11-3	TRBD2	TRBJ2-1	TGTGCCAGCAGCGTCAGGGTAGCGGGACACAATGAGCAGTTCTTC	CASSVRVAGHNEQFF
NA	TRBV12-3/TRBV12-4	TRBD1	TRBJ2-1	TGTGCCAGCAGTCCTACAGGGGGCGATGAGCAGTTCTTC	CASSPTGGDEQFF
NA	TRBV29-1	TRBD1	TRBJ2-2	TGCAGCGTTGAAACACCGGGACAGGGAATAACCGGGGAGCTGTTTTTT	CSVETPGQGITGELFF
NA	TRBV24-1	NA	TRBJ2-1	TGTGCCACCGGTTTGGGGCCAAACAATGAGCAGTTCTTC	CATGLGPNNEQFF
NA	TRBV19	TRBD2	TRBJ2-1	TGTGCCAGTAGCCCCACTAGCGCCCTTGTGGGTGAGCAGTTCTTC	CASSPTSALVGEQFF
NA	TRBV5-1	TRBD1	TRBJ1-1	TGCGCCAGCAGCGAGGACAGGGGGGATACTGAAGCTTTCTTT	CASSEDRGDTEAFF
NA	TRBV24-1	TRBD2	TRBJ2-2	TGTGCCACCAGTGACAAGACTAGCGGGAGGAACACCGGGGAGCTGTTTTTT	CATSDKTSGRNTGELFF
NA	TRBV5-1	NA	TRBJ2-3	TGCGCCAGCAGCGCAGGGGTCACAGATACGCAGTATTTT	CASSAGVTDTQYF
NA	TRBV27	NA	TRBJ1-6	TGTGCCAGCAGTTGGTATAATTCACCCCTCCACTTT	CASSWYNSPLHF
NA	TRBV10-2	TRBD1	TRBJ1-1	TGCGCCAGCAGTGGCCGGGACAGGCAGAACACTGAAGCTTTCTTT	CASSGRDRQNTEAFF
few	TRBV5-4	TRBD2	TRBJ2-7	TGTGCCAGCAGCTTGTCTCCTAGCGGGAAGAACGAGCAGTACTTC	CASSLSPSGKNEQYF
NA	TRBV18	TRBD1	TRBJ1-2	TGTGCCAGCTCACCACCGATAGGACAGGGAGATGGCTACACCTTC	CASSPPIGQGDGYTF
NA	TRBV6-6	NA	TRBJ1-1	TGTGCCAGCAGTTTGGCCCGGGGATCAACTGAAGCTTTCTTT	CASSLARGSTEAFF
NA	TRBV5-1	TRBD1	TRBJ1-1	TGCGCCAGCAGCTTAGGACAGGGAGGCACTGAAGCTTTCTTT	CASSLGQGGTEAFF
NA	TRBV12-3/TRBV12-4	NA	TRBJ2-5	TGTGCCAGCAGTAGGACCCAAGAGACCCAGTACTTC	CASSRTQETQYF
NA	TRBV25-1	TRBD1	TRBJ2-1	TGTGCCAGCAGTGAATTAGACAGGGACTCCTACAATGAGCAGTTCTTC	CASSELDRDSYNEQFF
NA	TRBV2	NA	TRBJ1-2	TGTGCCAGCAGTGCACCTAACTATGGCTACACCTTC	CASSAPNYGYTF
NA	TRBV3-1/TRBV3-2	NA	TRBJ2-7	TGTGCCAGCAGCCAAGAGGGGTATTCCTACGAGCAGTACTTC	CASSQEGYSYEQYF
NA	TRBV3-1/TRBV3-2	TRBD2	TRBJ2-7	TGTGCCAGCAGCCAAGCCCCGACTAGCGGCTACGAGCAGTACTTC	CASSQAPTSGYEQYF
NA	TRBV18	TRBD1	TRBJ2-1	TGTGCCAGCTCACCAAGGGACAGGGATGAGCAGTTCTTC	CASSPRDRDEQFF
NA	TRBV5-5	NA	TRBJ1-3	TGTGCCAGCACGGATAGGGGATCCTCTGGAAACACCATATATTTT	CASTDRGSSGNTIYF
NA	TRBV29-1	NA	TRBJ1-1	TGCAGCGTTGAACAGGGTCGGATTTGGACTGAAGCTTTCTTT	CSVEQGRIWTEAFF
NA	TRBV3-1/TRBV3-2	NA	TRBJ2-1	TGTGCCAGCAGCCCTAGGGACCTCTACAATGAGCAGTTCTTC	CASSPRDLYNEQFF
NA	TRBV7-8	NA	TRBJ2-7	TGTGCCAGCAGCCAAAATACGGGGGCCTCCTACGAGCAGTACTTC	CASSQNTGASYEQYF
NA	TRBV30	TRBD1	TRBJ1-5	TGTGCCTGGAGTGTCAGGGGGGTCTTAGGACAGCCCCAGCATTTT	CAWSVRGVLGQPQHF
NA	TRBV5-4	TRBD1	TRBJ2-7	TGTGCCAGCAGCTCAGGACAGGCCTCCTACGAGCAGTACTTC	CASSSGQASYEQYF
NA	TRBV28	NA	TRBJ1-1	TGTGCCAGCAGACTACAGAACACTGAAGCTTTCTTT	CASRLQNTEAFF
NA	TRBV15	NA	TRBJ2-5	TGTGCCACCAGCAGAAGCCAGGTCTTGGAGACCCAGTACTTC	CATSRSQVLETQYF
NA	TRBV25-1	NA	TRBJ1-2	TGTGCCAGTGGTAACTATGGCTACACCTTC	CASGNYGYTF
NA	TRBV10-1	NA	TRBJ2-1	TGCGCCAGCAGTGAGTCGAAAGGGTCTCTGGAGGATGAGCAGTTCTTC	CASSESKGSLEDEQFF
NA	TRBV9	NA	TRBJ2-2	TGTGCCAGCAGCGGTGTTAACACCGGGGAGCTGTTTTTT	CASSGVNTGELFF
once	TRBV6-5	TRBD1	TRBJ1-2	TGTGCCAGCAGTTACTCCGGACAGGGGGCGAGCGGCTACACCTTC	CASSYSGQGASGYTF
NA	TRBV9	NA	TRBJ1-4	TGTGCCAGCAGCGTAGCGGCAGGGCCGAATGAAAAACTGTTTTTT	CASSVAAGPNEKLFF
NA	TRBV28	TRBD1	TRBJ1-1	TGTGCCAGCAGTTTATCCCCAGGGGGCAGAAACACTGAAGCTTTCTTT	CASSLSPGGRNTEAFF
few	TRBV29-1	NA	TRBJ2-1	TGCAGCGTTGAAGGCCGTGGTCGAGGGGGGATTTACAATGAGCAGTTCTTC	CSVEGRGRGGIYNEQFF
NA	TRBV12-3/TRBV12-4	NA	TRBJ2-1	TGTGCCAGCAGTGCCTCGGGTCGTGAGCAGTTCTTC	CASSASGREQFF
NA	TRBV6-2/TRBV6-3	TRBD2	TRBJ2-7	TGTGCCAGCAGTTTATTACGTCAAGCGGGAGGAGCCTACGAGCAGTACTTC	CASSLLRQAGGAYEQYF
NA	TRBV9	TRBD1	TRBJ2-1	TGTGCCAGCAGCACGCGAGACAGGGTGGGTTACAATGAGCAGTTCTTC	CASSTRDRVGYNEQFF
NA	TRBV27	NA	TRBJ1-1	TGTGCCAGCAGCCTCATGTGGAACACTGAAGCTTTCTTT	CASSLMWNTEAFF
NA	TRBV3-1/TRBV3-2	NA	TRBJ1-2	TGTGCCAGCAGCCAAGATCAGGGTGGCTACACCTTC	CASSQDQGGYTF